These 30 T cell receptor beta chains were all obtained from the same sample, sequenced in a study of T-cell reconstitution after alpha-beta-depleted transplantation in children. Researchers prepared the TCRbeta library using unique molecular identifiers, the study reports. In TCRdb, the PCR reads were re-called with MiXCR into one record per CDR3 protein. The sample shows 540,000 or so distinct CDR3 sequences, under 30% of them seen only once. Sequenced here: PBMCs, mostly from graft donor cells, sampled 360 days after TCRalphabeta/CD19-depleted stem cell transplant. The receptors stem from a boy younger than two who had a stem cell transplant for acute myeloid leukemia, so the T cells may come from the graft donor.

In its sample, this clonotype was seen a few times. V usage is TRBV20-1 and J usage is TRBJ2-1; D call uncertain. V lost 5 bases, J lost 9 bases, and 17 bases lay in between. The germline V gene has CDR1 DFQATT and CDR2 SNEGSKA (reference sequence). The CDR3 sequence is 13 residues long. The CDR3 sequence is CSAFRAPRSEQFF. Written as DNA, the CDR3 is TGCAGTGCTTTCCGGGCCCCCAGGAGTGAGCAGTTCTTC.

This chain uses TRBV29-1 with TRBJ2-5; 9 bases map to TRBD1. The length of the CDR3 is 14 residues. Trimming removed 6 bases from V and 3 bases from J; junction bases left unmatched: 8. Germline CDR1 is SQVTM and CDR2 is ANQGSEA. The CDR3 DNA follows: TGCAGCGTCCCTCTCCGGGACAGGGAAGAGACCCAGTACTTC. It translates to CSVPLRDREETQYF.

This clonotype was counted many times. The V gene is TRBV4-3, the J gene TRBJ2-3; 8 bases align to TRBD1. V was pared by 4 bases and J by 5 bases, with 8 bases of the junction left unmatched. Germline V gives CDR1 LGHNA, CDR2 YSLEER. The CDR3 loop spans 15 amino acids. The CDR3 reads CASSPRTGRKDTQYF. The CDR3, as DNA: TGCGCCAGCAGCCCGAGGACAGGGAGGAAAGATACGCAGTATTTT.

V gene TRBV20-1 combines with J gene TRBJ1-6; a possible D gene is TRBD1 (5 bases). Germline CDR1 reads DFQATT; CDR2 reads SNEGSKA (reference sequence). The CDR3 covers 13 residues. V was trimmed by 3 bases and J by 10 bases, leaving 13 bases between them. This CDR3 is CSARGQGESPLHF. CDR3 DNA sequence: TGCAGTGCTAGGGGGCAGGGAGAATCACCCCTCCACTTT.

The CDR3: CASSYSQGATGELFF. CDR3 bases: TGTGCCAGCAGTTACTCTCAGGGGGCTACCGGGGAGCTGTTTTTT. The chain uses TRBV6-5 and TRBJ2-2, with 8 bases that match TRBD1. The CDR3 has 15 amino acids. Trimming took 0 bases from V and 5 from J; bases not matched to a gene: 2. CDR1 MNHEY and CDR2 SVGAGI come from the germline V gene.

The V and J genes are TRBV7-9 and TRBJ2-5; D is undetermined. CDR3 length equals 12 residues. Trimming pared 7 bases from V and 7 bases from J, leaving 13 bases between. The V gene's germline CDR1 is SEHNR and CDR2 FQNEAQ (reference sequence). CDR3 in DNA: TGTGCCAGCACCTACAGTGAGGCGACCCAGTACTTC. This gives the protein CASTYSEATQYF.

This clonotype was seen many times. CDR3 nucleotides: TGCAGTGCTGGGAGAGGTTACCCGGTTGGAACAGATACGCAGTATTTT. Translation gives CSAGRGYPVGTDTQYF. V is TRBV20-1 and J is TRBJ2-3, with D maybe TRBD2 (5 bases). This CDR3 comprises 16 residues. Deletions cut 5 bases from V and 3 bases from J, with 21 bases between. Germline values: CDR1 DFQATT, CDR2 SNEGSKA (reference sequence).

This clonotype was detected a few times. The chain recombines TRBV20-1 with TRBJ2-3, with D hard to call. Germline-derived CDR1 and CDR2 are DFQATT and SNEGSKA (reference sequence). V was pared by 3 bases and J by 0 bases, with 10 bases between. The CDR3 runs 14 residues. CDR3 in DNA: TGCAGTGCTAGTTTCGGACGGAGCACAGATACGCAGTATTTT. Protein sequence: CSASFGRSTDTQYF.

This clonotype was observed a few times. The genes are TRBV19 and TRBJ2-1, with 10 bases aligning to TRBD1. Germline V gives CDR1 LNHDA, CDR2 SQIVND (reference sequence). Trimming at V came to 4 bases and at J to 7 bases, leaving 4 bases not matched to a gene. The CDR3 sequence is 14 residues long. CDR3 coding DNA: TGTGCCAGTAGTAAGGGACAGGGGCTAAATGAGCAGTTCTTC. Translation gives CASSKGQGLNEQFF. Full variable domain (outside the CDR3, taken from reference TRBV19 and TRBJ2-1): DGGITQSPKYLFRKEGQNVTLSCEQNLNHDAMYWYRQDPGQGLRLIYYSQIVNDFQKGDIAEGYSVSREKKESFPLTVTSAQKNPTAFYLCASSKGQGLNEQFFGPGTRLTVL.

V usage is TRBV11-2 and J usage is TRBJ2-3; D unresolved. Germline assignment: CDR1 SGHAT and CDR2 FQNNGV. Between the trimmed V and J ends, which lost 2 bases and 2 bases, there was a span of 11 bases. The CDR3 runs to 15 residues. The CDR3 nucleotides read TGTGCCAGCAGCTTACACGGAACCCACACAGATACGCAGTATTTT. This encodes CASSLHGTHTDTQYF.

This clonotype was seen a handful of times. The chain uses TRBV15 and TRBJ2-5, with 9 positions matching TRBD1. The CDR3 runs to 15 residues. Germline V gene lookup returns CDR1 LNHNV and CDR2 YYDKDF (reference sequence). Unmatched junction bases numbered 3, after V lost 1 base and J lost 3 bases. CDR3 sequence: CATSRGTGGEETQYF. The CDR3 DNA reads TGTGCCACCAGCAGAGGAACAGGGGGCGAAGAGACCCAGTACTTC.

This clonotype was seen repeatedly, ten times or more. The chain recombines TRBV29-1 with TRBJ1-2, with TRBD1 as a possible D gene (5 bases). V dropped 4 bases and J dropped 2 bases, with 17 bases sitting between them. This CDR3 contains 15 residues. CDR1 and CDR2 (germline): SQVTM, ANQGSEA. This chain's CDR3 is CSVGLRGGYNYGYTF. The CDR3 DNA reads as TGCAGCGTTGGACTACGGGGGGGATACAACTATGGCTACACCTTC.

There are many counts of this clonotype. The chain carries TRBV5-6 and TRBJ2-7, with D perhaps TRBD1 or TRBD2 (5 bases each). The V end lost 0 bases, the J end lost 7 bases, and 17 bases lay between the germline ends. CDR1 and CDR2 (germline): SGHDT, YYEEEE. The CDR3 runs to 15 residues. The CDR3 coding sequence is TGTGCCAGCAGCTTGGGTAGGGACCTGCCTACGGAGCAGTACGTC. Amino acids: CASSLGRDLPTEQYV.

The genes are TRBV7-2 and TRBJ1-2; no clear D gene. The CDR3 has 15 amino acids. Germline CDR1 reads SGHTA; CDR2 reads FQGNSA. Between the trimmed V and J ends, which lost 3 bases and 5 bases, there was a span of 16 bases. In DNA form, the CDR3 reads TGTGCCAGCAGCTTTAAGGGAAGGTCAACATATGGCTACACCTTC. Amino acid sequence: CASSFKGRSTYGYTF.

In this sample, this clonotype turned up a few times. V is TRBV15 and J is TRBJ1-6; D gene uncertain. This CDR3 contains 14 residues. Germline V gene data show CDR1 as LNHNV and CDR2 as YYDKDF (reference sequence). V was cut by 3 bases and J by 6 bases, with 9 bases left in between. DNA for the CDR3: TGTGCCACCAGCAGGGACCTCGGTAATTCACCCCTCCACTTT. Its translation is CATSRDLGNSPLHF.

This sequence joins TRBV4-3 and TRBJ2-2; D could derive from TRBD1 or TRBD2 (6 bases each). Germline CDR1 reads LGHNA; CDR2 reads YSLEER. CDR3 length: 15 residues. V lost 3 bases, J lost 1 base, and 9 bases lay in between. The DNA for the CDR3 is TGCGCCAGCAGCCAGAGGGGGGTGAACACCGGGGAGCTGTTTTTT. This encodes CASSQRGVNTGELFF.

There are many counts of this clonotype. The V gene is TRBV12-3 or TRBV12-4, the J gene TRBJ1-5; possibly TRBD1 for D (6 bases). This CDR3 spans 14 amino acids. V gave up 5 bases and J gave up 0 bases, with 8 bases separating them. CDR3 in DNA: TGTGCCAGCAGTAACAGGGTTAGCAATCAGCCCCAGCATTTT. Its protein product is CASSNRVSNQPQHF.

The chain links TRBV28 to TRBJ2-5; 7 bases map to TRBD1. This CDR3 has 14 amino acids. With 5 bases clipped from V and 4 bases from J, the junction kept 7 bases outside the gene matches. Germline CDR1 reads MDHEN; CDR2 reads SYDVKM. The DNA of the CDR3 is TGTGCCAGCAGTCGACAGGGTCTTACAGAGACCCAGTACTTC. It translates to CASSRQGLTETQYF.

The V and J genes are TRBV28 and TRBJ2-1; D gene unclear. The CDR3 is made up of 15 amino acids. Trimming stripped 2 bases from V and 7 bases from J, with 15 bases between. Germline V gene data show CDR1 as MDHEN and CDR2 as SYDVKM. The CDR3 DNA sequence: TGTGCCAGCAGTTTACGGGCAAGGCTCGGGAATGAGCAGTTCTTC. Amino acid sequence: CASSLRARLGNEQFF.

This clonotype was counted between two and nine times. This chain uses TRBV6-5 with TRBJ2-2, with D tentatively TRBD2 (5 bases). V lost 6 bases and J lost 2, with 10 bases in between. The CDR3 extends over 14 amino acids. The germline V gene has CDR1 MNHEY and CDR2 SVGAGI. The CDR3 loop is CASSYGLNTGELFF. CDR3 sequence (DNA): TGTGCCAGCAGCTACGGACTTAACACCGGGGAGCTGTTTTTT.

This clonotype was seen repeatedly, ten times or more. This chain links TRBV29-1 with TRBJ2-4; no firm D call. The germline V gene has CDR1 SQVTM and CDR2 ANQGSEA. V was trimmed by 4 bases and J by 2 bases, leaving 9 bases between them. The CDR3 runs 13 residues. This CDR3 reads CSVGYGTKNIQYF. CDR3 DNA: TGCAGCGTTGGGTACGGTACCAAAAACATTCAGTACTTC.

The genes are TRBV11-2 and TRBJ2-7; D might be TRBD2 (6 bases). The V gene's germline CDR1 is SGHAT and CDR2 FQNNGV. The CDR3 is 14 amino acids. V was clipped by 4 bases and J by 6 bases, with 16 bases between them. The CDR3 DNA reads as TGTGCCAGCAGCTCCGGGACTCCTTCTAGCGAGCAGTACGTC. It specifies CASSSGTPSSEQYV.

CDR3 nucleotides: TGCAGTGCTGACTCCTCCGGGGACGGCTACGAGCAGTACTTC. Translation gives CSADSSGDGYEQYF. The rearrangement joins TRBV20-1 to TRBJ2-7; D is perhaps TRBD1 or TRBD2 (5 bases each). Germline CDR1 is DFQATT and CDR2 is SNEGSKA (reference sequence). V was pared by 5 bases and J by 3 bases, with 17 bases between. CDR3 length: 14 amino acids.

This clonotype was detected many times. The rearrangement joins TRBV14 to TRBJ2-6, with D unresolved. This CDR3 has 14 residues. V lost 4 bases to trimming and J lost 0 bases, with 4 bases between them. CDR1 and CDR2 (germline): SGHDN, FVKESK. CDR3 sequence reads: CASSPFSGANVLTF. For the CDR3, the DNA is TGTGCCAGCAGCCCGTTCTCTGGGGCCAACGTCCTGACTTTC.

The chain has TRBV18 and TRBJ2-7; D may be TRBD1 or TRBD2 (5 bases each). Between the trimmed V and J ends, which lost 6 bases and 0 bases, there was a span of 15 bases. CDR3 length equals 15 residues. Per the germline V gene, CDR1 is KGHSH and CDR2 is LQKENI. Here the CDR3 reads CASSQEGMSSYEQYV. CDR3 DNA sequence: TGTGCCAGCTCGCAAGAGGGGATGAGCTCCTACGAGCAGTACGTC.

There are a few counts of this clonotype. V is TRBV4-3 and J is TRBJ2-1; D is perhaps TRBD1 (5 bases). Trimming stripped 1 base from V and 2 bases from J, with 12 bases between. The CDR3 extends over 16 amino acids. The V gene's germline CDR1 is LGHNA and CDR2 YSLEER. CDR3 nucleotide sequence: TGCGCCAGCAGCCAAGGGGAAGCAGGGACCTACAATGAGCAGTTCTTC. It yields the protein CASSQGEAGTYNEQFF.

This clonotype was counted only a few times. This sequence joins TRBV28 and TRBJ2-7; D might be TRBD1 (5 bases). From germline, CDR1 is MDHEN and CDR2 SYDVKM. There are 13 residues in the CDR3. The V end was cut by 3 bases, the J end by 5 bases, with 11 bases between. CDR3: CASSFRPGNEQYV. In DNA, the CDR3 is TGTGCCAGCAGTTTTCGCCCAGGGAACGAGCAGTACGTC.

This clonotype came up many times. V gene TRBV6-6 combines with J gene TRBJ2-5; D is unclear. The V gene lost 6 bases and the J gene lost 3 bases, with 5 bases spanning the gap. This CDR3 spans 11 amino acids. Germline loops: CDR1 MNHNY, CDR2 SVGAGI (reference sequence). CDR3 sequence reads: CASRKEETQYF. DNA of the CDR3: TGTGCCAGCAGGAAAGAAGAGACCCAGTACTTC.

V usage is TRBV29-1 and J usage is TRBJ1-2, with TRBD1 matching 11 bases. V lost 6 bases and J lost 4; bases outside the gene matches: 10. The length of the CDR3 is 15 residues. Germline V gene sequence: CDR1 SQVTM, CDR2 ANQGSEA. CDR3 DNA: TGCAGCGTCCGGGGACAGGGGGGAGAGCTCTATGGCTACACCTTC. Translation gives CSVRGQGGELYGYTF.

The chain recombines TRBV6-5 with TRBJ2-3; possibly TRBD1 or TRBD2 for D (6 bases each). This CDR3 comprises 13 residues. V was pared by 4 bases and J by 9 bases, with 14 bases between. Germline CDR1 is MNHEY and CDR2 is SVGAGI. The CDR3 is CASSLSGAGTQYF. The CDR3 bases are TGTGCCAGCAGTTTGTCGGGGGCCGGGACGCAGTATTTT.